The entry below describes one T cell receptor beta chain. Clones were sequenced by immunoSEQ multiplex PCR, and TCRdb holds only the in-frame ones, with some missing. The data hold tens of thousands of clones, with approximately 92% observed a single time. These data come from a study of T cell changes during pregnancy in multiple sclerosis. V gave up 5 bases and J gave up 3 bases, with 15 bases separating them. CDR1 SGHTA and CDR2 FQGNSA come from the germline V gene. The CDR3 has 15 amino acids. This TCR was sampled from a female donor with multiple sclerosis, enrolled in a pregnancy study. This rearrangement joins TRBV7-2 to TRBJ2-3, with D possibly TRBD1 on 7 matching bases. The sequenced sample was peripheral blood, obtained after pregnancy. CDR3 sequence: CASSTGGTVTDTQYF. CDR3 DNA: TGTGCCAGCAGCACCGGAGGGACAGTGACAGATACGCAGTATTTT.